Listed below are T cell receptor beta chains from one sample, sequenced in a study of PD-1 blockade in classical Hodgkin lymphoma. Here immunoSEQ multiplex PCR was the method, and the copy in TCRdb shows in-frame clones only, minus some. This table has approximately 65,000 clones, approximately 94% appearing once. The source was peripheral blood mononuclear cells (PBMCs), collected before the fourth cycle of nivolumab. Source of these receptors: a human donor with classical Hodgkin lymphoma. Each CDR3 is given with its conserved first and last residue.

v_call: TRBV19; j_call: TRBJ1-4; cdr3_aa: CASSWGAEEKLFF
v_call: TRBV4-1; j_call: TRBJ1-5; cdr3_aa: CASSQDEAEYQPQHF
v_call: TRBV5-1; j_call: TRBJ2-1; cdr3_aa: CASSLGQSSYNEQFF
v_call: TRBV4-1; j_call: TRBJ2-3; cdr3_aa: CASSQGGATDTQYF
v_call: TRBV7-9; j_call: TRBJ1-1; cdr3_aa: CASSSNMGANTEAFF
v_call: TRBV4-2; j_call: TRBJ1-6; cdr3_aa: CASSQTSWDRGTNSPLHF
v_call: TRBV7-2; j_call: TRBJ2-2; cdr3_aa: CASSSRITAAGELFF
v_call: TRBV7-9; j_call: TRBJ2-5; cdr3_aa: CASSTTDLETQYF
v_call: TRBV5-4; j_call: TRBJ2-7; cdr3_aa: CASSFYGGSYEQYF
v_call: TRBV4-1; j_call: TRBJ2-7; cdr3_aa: CASSANRGTYEQYF
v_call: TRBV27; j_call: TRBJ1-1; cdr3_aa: CASSLLEVGAEAFF
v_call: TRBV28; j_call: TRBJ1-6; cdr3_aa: CASRKQGASYNSPLHF
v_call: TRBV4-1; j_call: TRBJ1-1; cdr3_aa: CASSLQGSVTEAFF
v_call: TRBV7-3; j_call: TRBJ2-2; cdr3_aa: CASSRGTGELFF
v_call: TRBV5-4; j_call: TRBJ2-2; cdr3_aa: CASRSGQENTGELFF
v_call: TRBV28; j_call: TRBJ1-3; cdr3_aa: CASSLRGSGNTIYF
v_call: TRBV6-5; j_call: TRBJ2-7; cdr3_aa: CASSYNEAYEQYF
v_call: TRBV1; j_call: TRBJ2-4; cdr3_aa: CTSSPPPGTRDGDKNIQYF
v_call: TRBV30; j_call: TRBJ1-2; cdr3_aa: CAWTMTGGGYTF